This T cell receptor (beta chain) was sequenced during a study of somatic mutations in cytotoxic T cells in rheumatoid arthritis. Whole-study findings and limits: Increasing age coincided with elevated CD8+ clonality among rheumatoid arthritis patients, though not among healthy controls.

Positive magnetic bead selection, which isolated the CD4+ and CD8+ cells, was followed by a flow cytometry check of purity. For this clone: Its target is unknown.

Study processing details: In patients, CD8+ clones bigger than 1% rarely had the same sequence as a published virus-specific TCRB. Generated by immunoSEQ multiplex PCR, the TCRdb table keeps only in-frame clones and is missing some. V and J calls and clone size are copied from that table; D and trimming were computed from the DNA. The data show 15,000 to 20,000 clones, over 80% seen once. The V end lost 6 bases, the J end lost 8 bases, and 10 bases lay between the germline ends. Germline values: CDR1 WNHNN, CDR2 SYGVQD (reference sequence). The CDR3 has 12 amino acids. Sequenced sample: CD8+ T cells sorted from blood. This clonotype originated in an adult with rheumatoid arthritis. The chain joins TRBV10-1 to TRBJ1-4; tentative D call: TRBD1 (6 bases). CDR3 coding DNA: TGCGCCAGCAGAGGGCAGGGGGAAAAACTGTTTTTT. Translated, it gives CASRGQGEKLFF.